This entry is about one T cell receptor beta chain. Its specific antigen is unknown. Base qualities were left out, and no much larger clone turns up one base away. The immunoSEQ Assay, a bias-controlled multiplex PCR, was used to amplify TCRbeta CDR3 regions from genomic DNA. In the authors' own workflow: Within the assay, amplification of reference gene primers was used to estimate how many nucleated cells each sample contained. To quantify the absolute abundance of each unique TCRbeta CDR3 rearrangement, sequence reads were collapsed and filtered. For each sample, productive Simpson clonality was calculated as the square root of Simpson's diversity index over productive rearrangements. TCRdb stores this immuneACCESS table with in-frame sequences only. Part of the clones is absent; in the studies checked, under half of the shortfall reflects unresolved V genes, and no reason is known for the rest. D and trimming come from the DNA, and the V and J calls and clone size come from that table. The sample table records some 210,000 clones; 80% to 95% of these occur just once. The leading ten clones occupy 0.7% to 0.85% of the sample.

One collaborating source in Seattle enrolled patients during active infection and followed them longitudinally through the course of disease. Collaborating institutions collected whole blood in K2EDTA tubes following their own protocols. For TCRbeta analysis, collaborators shipped samples in one of three forms: frozen whole blood, isolated PBMCs, or DNA extracted from either of those sample types. The record originates from a study of blood T cell repertoires in COVID-19 (TCRdb year 2020). Broadly, across the study: Samples from collaborators originated in the United States, Italy and Spain and spanned both the acute and convalescent phases of COVID-19. The material from the prospective study consisted of cDNA or gDNA derived from T cells, B-cell-depleted T cells, or PBMCs. The dataset comprised deeply sampled blood TCRbeta repertoires from subjects exposed to, actively infected with, or recovered from COVID-19. The repertoires were made available in a free public database intended to serve as a resource for research on the immune response to SARS-CoV-2. The samples were drawn from two sources: the first 160 participants of the ongoing ImmuneRACE study, and over 1,000 subjects contributed by 6 global collaborators. Nearly every sample came with metadata listing a de-identified subject ID, COVID-19 status, age in years and sex. Where available, HLA class I and class II types were taken from metadata supplied by the sample provider and were not determined by assay-based typing. Overall results and qualifications from the work: The quantity of clinical and demographic metadata differed by source and by participant and was supplied without curation.

V has 3 bases trimmed and J has 7 bases trimmed; junction bases matching no gene number 10. CDR1 and CDR2 are read off the germline V gene as SQVTM and ANQGSEA. The CDR3 measures 15 amino acids from cysteine to phenylalanine. The kept DNA is CDR3 alone, 45 bases in frame from the first base. Rearrangement joined TRBV29-1 to TRBJ2-7, and 12 junction bases match TRBD2. The clonotype was recovered from a man aged 55 to 70 with COVID-19, enrolled during active disease. The sequenced sample consisted of peripheral blood. The CDR3 is CSVEQRLAGGREQYF. Here is the DNA: TGCAGCGTTGAGCAGAGGCTAGCGGGGGGGCGTGAGCAGTACTTC.